What follows are 24 T cell receptor beta chains derived from one specimen sequenced in a study of blood T cell repertoires in COVID-19. Repertoires were generated with immunoSEQ multiplex PCR, while TCRdb's copy carries only in-frame clones and drops some. Here the sample spans about 210,000 clones, around four fifths being singletons. Sequencing was done on a sample of peripheral blood. These receptors were obtained from a woman aged 70-85 years with COVID-19, enrolled during active disease.

The CDR3 loop is CASSLPRSVNTEAFF. Written as DNA, the CDR3 is TGTGCCAGCAGTTTACCGAGGAGTGTGAACACTGAAGCTTTCTTT. The chain uses TRBV21-1 and TRBJ1-1. TRBV21-1 is flagged as a pseudogene. The length of the CDR3 is 15 residues.

In this sample, this clone turned up once. This chain connects TRBV2 to TRBJ2-2, with 12 bases fitting TRBD2. The CDR3 spans 15 residues. The V gene's germline CDR1 is SNHLY and CDR2 FYNNEI. V lost 8 bases to trimming and J lost 6 bases; unmatched junction nucleotides: 7. The CDR3 coding sequence is TGTGCCAGCCGGGGGCTAGCGGGAGGGGCCGGGGAGCTGTTTTTT. This encodes CASRGLAGGAGELFF.

This CDR3 reads CASGKAGSYEQYF. DNA for the CDR3: TGTGCCAGCGGGAAAGCGGGCTCCTACGAGCAGTACTTC. The chain has TRBV6-5 and TRBJ2-7; maybe TRBD2 (6 bases). V dropped 8 bases and J dropped 0 bases, with 11 bases sitting between them. Germline V gene lookup returns CDR1 MNHEY and CDR2 SVGAGI. The CDR3 is made up of 13 amino acids.

The V gene is TRBV2, the J gene TRBJ1-5, with TRBD1 matching over 7 bases. Germline CDR1 SNHLY, CDR2 FYNNEI. CDR3 length: 15 amino acids. J gave up 1 base and V 7 bases, and 7 bases lay outside the gene matches. The DNA of the CDR3 is TGTGCCAGCAACCTGGACAGGCCCAGCAATCAGCCCCAGCATTTT. This encodes CASNLDRPSNQPQHF. The variable domain in full, completed from reference TRBV2 and TRBJ1-5, reads EPEVTQTPSHQVTQMGQEVILRCVPISNHLYFYWYRQILGQKVEFLVSFYNNEISEKSEIFDDQFSVERPDGSNFTLKIRSTKLEDSAMYFCASNLDRPSNQPQHFGDGTRLSIL.

The chain couples TRBV28 to TRBJ1-5; D gene unclear. This CDR3 region has 15 residues. V lost 5 bases, J lost 1 base, and 12 bases lay in between. Looked up from germline, CDR1 is MDHEN and CDR2 is SYDVKM. The CDR3 protein is CASSPPRGSNQPQHF. The CDR3 DNA reads TGTGCCAGCAGTCCTCCTCGGGGAAGCAATCAGCCCCAGCATTTT. Full variable domain (outside the CDR3, taken from reference TRBV28 and TRBJ1-5): DVKVTQSSRYLVKRTGEKVFLECVQDMDHENMFWYRQDPGLGLRLIYFSYDVKMKEKGDIPEGYSVSREKKERFSLILESASTNQTSMYLCASSPPRGSNQPQHFGDGTRLSIL.

V gene TRBV28 combines with J gene TRBJ2-4; D ambiguous. V lost 7 bases to trimming and J lost 1 base, with 11 bases between them. The length of the CDR3 is 14 residues. Germline CDR1 and CDR2: MDHEN and SYDVKM. Written as DNA, the CDR3 is TGTGCCAGCAACCCGTCCGGGGCCAAAAACATTCAGTACTTC. Translation: CASNPSGAKNIQYF.

The J gene is TRBJ1-1, the V gene TRBV2; 8 bases fit TRBD1. This CDR3 region has 12 residues. V was pared by 4 bases and J by 10 bases, with 5 bases of the junction left unmatched. The germline V gene encodes CDR1 SNHLY and CDR2 FYNNEI. This chain's CDR3 is CASSVGQGRAFF. In DNA, the CDR3 is TGTGCCAGCAGTGTTGGACAGGGTCGAGCTTTCTTT.

V and J are TRBV10-3 and TRBJ2-1; the D is unclear. The CDR3 sequence is 14 residues long. Trimming removed 3 bases at V and 8 bases at J, with 14 bases between. Germline V gene lookup returns CDR1 ENHRY and CDR2 SYGVKD. The CDR3 is CAISEGISYDEQFF. The CDR3 DNA is TGTGCCATCAGTGAAGGAATTAGCTATGATGAGCAGTTCTTC.

This clone was seen more than once but under ten times. The V call is TRBV7-2, the J call TRBJ2-3, with unresolved D. The CDR3 sequence is 13 residues long. Between the trimmed V and J ends, which lost 1 base and 4 bases, there was a span of 6 bases. Germline V lookup: CDR1 SGHTA, CDR2 FQGNSA. The chain's CDR3 is CASSLGLPDTQYF. As DNA, the CDR3 is TGTGCCAGCAGCTTAGGTCTCCCAGATACGCAGTATTTT.

The chain couples TRBV25-1 to TRBJ2-7, with D possibly TRBD1 on 6 matching bases. CDR3 length: 11 residues. Per germline, CDR1 MGHDK and CDR2 SYGVNS. Trimming took 8 bases from V and 9 from J, leaving 14 bases between them. For the CDR3, the DNA is TGTGCCAGCCAAATAGGACAGACGCAGTACTTC. Its protein is CASQIGQTQYF.

This chain joins TRBV6-5 and TRBJ2-5; 7 bases line up with TRBD1. CDR3 length: 14 residues. V dropped 2 bases and J dropped 2; count of bases not matched to a gene: 2. Germline V gene sequence: CDR1 MNHEY, CDR2 SVGAGI. The CDR3 DNA follows: TGTGCCAGCAGTTACCGGGACAGACAAGAGACCCAGTACTTC. It translates to CASSYRDRQETQYF.

The gene calls are TRBV5-4 and TRBJ2-7; 9 bases are a match to TRBD2. Germline V CDR1 and CDR2: SGHNT, YYREEE (reference sequence). The CDR3 length is 16 residues. Trimming took 0 bases from V and 1 from J; bases not matched to a gene: 5. The CDR3 region is CASSLDPAGGSYEQYF. CDR3 nucleotides: TGTGCCAGCAGCTTGGACCCAGCGGGGGGATCCTACGAGCAGTACTTC.

This clone was counted a single time. This chain joins TRBV19 and TRBJ2-1; D is uncertain. The CDR3 has 14 amino acids. V lost 6 bases and J 0 bases, leaving 9 bases between the germline ends. Germline CDR1 reads LNHDA; CDR2 reads SQIVND (reference sequence). The DNA for the CDR3 is TGTGCCAGTAGGGCGGCTAGCTCCTACAATGAGCAGTTCTTC. Amino acid sequence: CASRAASSYNEQFF.

This clone was picked up many times. The V gene is TRBV6-5, the J gene TRBJ2-1; D possibly corresponds to TRBD1 (5 bases). CDR3 length: 13 residues. Germline V CDR1 and CDR2: MNHEY, SVGAGI. V lost 6 bases to trimming and J lost 4 bases, with 10 bases between them. CDR3 DNA: TGTGCCAGCAGCCCCGCAGGGTACAATGAGCAGTTCTTC. Amino acid sequence: CASSPAGYNEQFF.

This chain uses TRBV5-1 with TRBJ2-2, with D tentatively TRBD2 (5 bases). In germline, CDR1 is SGHRS, CDR2 YFSETQ. Trimming removed 3 bases from V and 1 base from J, with 13 bases in between. The CDR3 totals 16 residues. The CDR3 nucleotides are TGCGCCAGCAGCTGGAGGCTAGCAGAGAACACCGGGGAGCTGTTTTTT. Amino acid sequence: CASSWRLAENTGELFF.

The chain links TRBV5-4 to TRBJ2-7; 10 nucleotides line up with TRBD2. The germline V gene encodes CDR1 SGHNT and CDR2 YYREEE (reference sequence). J gave up 2 bases and V 3 bases, and 8 bases lay outside the gene matches. The CDR3 loop spans 16 amino acids. Here the CDR3 DNA reads TGTGCCAGCAGCTCCCTTAGCGGGAGGCGTACCTACGAGCAGTACTTC. Its translation: CASSSLSGRRTYEQYF.

The chain is built from TRBV7-8 and TRBJ2-7; 7 nucleotides agree with TRBD2. Trimming removed 1 base from V and 3 bases from J; junction bases left unmatched: 3. Germline assignment: CDR1 SGHVS and CDR2 FQNEAQ. The CDR3 loop spans 14 amino acids. This CDR3 reads CASSLVRGDYEQYF. The CDR3 region has the DNA TGTGCCAGCAGCTTAGTCCGGGGGGACTACGAGCAGTACTTC.

The chain couples TRBV5-6 to TRBJ2-3; 8 nucleotides agree with TRBD1. The ends lost 4 bases at V and 7 bases at J; junction bases unmatched: 17. From germline, CDR1 is SGHDT and CDR2 YYEEEE. This CDR3 has 17 residues. CDR3 DNA: TGTGCCAGCAGCGATCAAGACAGGGGTGTCCTTAGCTATACGCAGTATTTT. It translates to CASSDQDRGVLSYTQYF.

The V and J genes are TRBV19 and TRBJ2-6; D is possibly TRBD1 (6 bases). Germline CDR1 is LNHDA and CDR2 is SQIVND (reference sequence). The CDR3 is 15 amino acids. With 3 bases removed from V and 0 bases from J, the gap between germline ends came to 6 bases. The CDR3 loop is CASSIRGSGANVLTF. In nucleotides, the CDR3 is TGTGCCAGTAGTATCAGGGGCTCTGGGGCCAACGTCCTGACTTTC.

The rearrangement joins TRBV12-3 or TRBV12-4 to TRBJ2-7; D gene uncertain. V was clipped by 5 bases and J by 2 bases, with 10 bases between them. This CDR3 has 13 residues. CDR3 loop: CASSGTRTYEQYF. The CDR3 DNA reads as TGTGCCAGCAGTGGAACGAGGACCTACGAGCAGTACTTC.

This chain links TRBV7-8 with TRBJ2-4, with 8 nucleotides matching TRBD1. The germline CDR1 and CDR2 sequences are SGHVS and FQNEAQ. This CDR3 is 16 amino acids long. V shed 1 base, J shed 9 bases, and the junction held 11 bases outside the gene matches. The CDR3 nucleotides read TGTGCCAGCAGCTTAGTTGAGACAGGGGTCCGAGGCATTCAGTACTTC. Translating gives CASSLVETGVRGIQYF.

This rearrangement joins TRBV5-1 to TRBJ1-2; weak D call: TRBD1 (6 bases). V lost 2 bases and J lost 4, with 12 bases in between. Germline CDR1 reads SGHRS; CDR2 reads YFSETQ. The CDR3 sequence is 14 residues long. The CDR3 protein is CASSLQGSSYGYTF. CDR3 DNA: TGCGCCAGCAGCTTACAGGGTTCTTCCTATGGCTACACCTTC.

This chain links TRBV20-1 with TRBJ2-7; 8 bases align to TRBD2. V gave up 3 bases and J gave up 3 bases; unmatched junction bases: 7. Germline-derived CDR1 and CDR2 are DFQATT and SNEGSKA (reference sequence). There are 14 residues in the CDR3. CDR3 nucleotides: TGCAGTGCTAGTCGGCCGGGAGGGGTCTACGAGCAGTACTTC. Protein: CSASRPGGVYEQYF.

This chain joins TRBV7-9 and TRBJ2-7; TRBD1 matches 8 bases. CDR1 SEHNR and CDR2 FQNEAQ come from the germline V gene (reference sequence). V dropped 0 bases and J dropped 6; count of bases not matched to a gene: 10. The CDR3 consists of 16 residues. In DNA form, the CDR3 reads TGTGCCAGCAGCTTAGCGCTTAAGACAGGGGTGAGCGAGCAGTACTTC. Its protein product is CASSLALKTGVSEQYF.